The 26 T cell receptor beta chains below were found in one sample sequenced in a study of cytomegalovirus exposure and HLA in healthy donors. The PCR ran on 60 Vbeta and 13 Jbeta primers. The table came from immunoSEQ multiplex PCR; TCRdb's copy has only in-frame clones and leaves some out. The data show approximately 200,000 clones, more than 60% seen once. The sequenced sample consisted of PBMCs. The origin of the receptors is a man aged 40-50 years in good health and CMV-seronegative.

The chain links TRBV9 to TRBJ2-1, with TRBD1 as a possible D gene (5 bases). V was shortened by 0 bases and J by 3 bases, with 10 bases between the two germline ends. The CDR3 is 15 residues long. In germline, CDR1 is SGDLS, CDR2 YYNGEE. The CDR3 nucleotides read TGTGCCAGCAGCGTAGCCCCACAGGACTACAATGAGCAGTTCTTC. It specifies CASSVAPQDYNEQFF.

The chain uses TRBV15 and TRBJ1-4; D ambiguous. Trimming pared 1 base from V and 13 bases from J, leaving 7 bases between. This CDR3 region has 11 residues. CDR1 is LNHNV and CDR2 is YYDKDF in the germline V gene (reference sequence). CDR3: CATSRGARLFF. The CDR3 nucleotides read TGTGCCACCAGCAGAGGAGCGAGACTGTTTTTT.

This chain links TRBV11-2 with TRBJ1-1; D is possibly TRBD1 (5 bases). The germline gives CDR1 SGHAT, CDR2 FQNNGV. This CDR3 is 13 amino acids long. Trimming removed 7 bases at V and 5 bases at J, with 14 bases between. The CDR3 DNA follows: TGTGCCAGCACCCTGGGACTGGGGACTGAAGCTTTCTTT. This translates into CASTLGLGTEAFF. Looking up the rest from reference TRBV11-2 and TRBJ1-1 gives the full variable domain: EAGVAQSPRYKIIEKRQSVAFWCNPISGHATLYWYQQILGQGPKLLIQFQNNGVVDDSQLPKDRFSAERLKGVDSTLKIQPAKLEDSAVYLCASTLGLGTEAFFGQGTRLTVV.

The rearrangement uses TRBV6-5 and TRBJ2-7; 12 bases are a match to TRBD1. Germline CDR1 reads MNHEY; CDR2 reads SVGAGI. The V gene end was trimmed by 4 bases and the J gene end by 6 bases; junction bases not matched to a gene: 10. The length of the CDR3 is 16 residues. Here the CDR3 reads CASSSLGGTGGREQYF. CDR3 sequence (DNA): TGTGCCAGCAGTTCCCTAGGGGGGACAGGGGGCCGCGAGCAGTACTTC.

CDR3 amino acids: CASSIDSAEGLNEQYF. CDR3 sequence (DNA): TGTGCCAGTAGTATAGATAGTGCAGAGGGTCTCAACGAGCAGTACTTC. This chain joins TRBV19 and TRBJ2-7; D is perhaps TRBD2 (5 bases). The CDR3 is 16 amino acids. CDR1 is LNHDA and CDR2 is SQIVND in the germline V gene (reference sequence). The ends were cut back, 0 bases at V and 5 bases at J, with 17 bases in the middle.

The J gene is TRBJ2-7, the V gene TRBV28, with no clear D. Germline values: CDR1 MDHEN, CDR2 SYDVKM. This CDR3 comprises 12 residues. V was shortened by 4 bases and J by 2 bases, with 6 bases between the two germline ends. The CDR3 DNA sequence: TGTGCCAGCAGTTGGGCCCCCTACGAGCAGTACTTC. Residues: CASSWAPYEQYF.

In DNA form, the CDR3 reads TGTGCCAGCAGCGTAACTGGGGGCGCCGGAGAGACCCAGTACTTC. Protein product: CASSVTGGAGETQYF. This chain connects TRBV7-6 to TRBJ2-5, with a weak D call TRBD1 (6 bases). The germline CDR1 and CDR2 sequences are SGHVS and FNYEAQ. The CDR3 covers 15 residues. V was cut by 5 bases and J by 4 bases, with 17 bases left in between.

The V call is TRBV5-6, the J call TRBJ1-3; possible D gene TRBD1, 6 bases. Germline V lookup: CDR1 SGHDT, CDR2 YYEEEE. V shed 5 bases and J shed 6 bases, with 18 bases lying between them. The CDR3 spans 15 residues. The CDR3 region is CASSYGGQRKNTIYF. DNA of the CDR3: TGTGCCAGCAGTTACGGAGGACAGAGAAAAAACACCATATATTTT.

The genes are TRBV19 and TRBJ2-5, with 7 bases fitting TRBD2. V shed 3 bases, J shed 5 bases, and the junction held 3 bases outside the gene matches. Germline CDR1 LNHDA, CDR2 SQIVND (reference sequence). This CDR3 spans 13 amino acids. CDR3 loop: CASSMGGRETQYF. CDR3 nucleotides: TGTGCCAGTAGTATGGGAGGGAGGGAGACCCAGTACTTC.

CDR3 region: CASVLEGRGTEQFF. In DNA, the CDR3 is TGTGCCAGCGTTCTAGAGGGCAGGGGCACTGAGCAGTTCTTC. The chain combines TRBV7-6 with TRBJ2-1; weak D call: TRBD1 (6 bases). Trimming removed 8 bases at V and 9 bases at J, with 20 bases between. The germline V gene has CDR1 SGHVS and CDR2 FNYEAQ. This CDR3 comprises 14 residues.

The chain carries TRBV5-4 and TRBJ1-2; 7 nucleotides line up with TRBD1. The trim removed 2 bases at V and 7 bases at J, leaving 5 bases unmatched. CDR3 size: 13 residues. Germline CDR1 SGHNT, CDR2 YYREEE (reference sequence). The CDR3 nucleotides are TGTGCCAGCAGCTTAACAGGGGTTGTTGGCTACACCTTC. Translating it yields CASSLTGVVGYTF.

In this sample, this clone turned up once. The J gene is TRBJ1-1, the V gene TRBV7-8, with a tentative D call TRBD1 (6 bases). The CDR3 is 13 amino acids. Germline V gene data show CDR1 as SGHVS and CDR2 as FQNEAQ. Trimming removed 4 bases from V and 4 bases from J, with 10 bases in between. CDR3 residues: CASSSGGATEAFF. CDR3 coding DNA: TGTGCCAGCAGCTCCGGGGGGGCCACTGAAGCTTTCTTT.

The chain employs TRBV5-1 and TRBJ1-1; 9 bases map to TRBD1. This CDR3 has 16 amino acids. From germline, CDR1 is SGHRS and CDR2 YFSETQ. Trimming cost V 3 bases and J 3 bases; bases outside gene matches: 9. Written as DNA, the CDR3 is TGCGCCAGCAGCTGGGGACAGGGTGCGAGGGACACTGAAGCTTTCTTT. The encoded protein is CASSWGQGARDTEAFF. The full variable domain, with the rest looked up from reference TRBV5-1 and TRBJ1-1, is KAGVTQTPRYLIKTRGQQVTLSCSPISGHRSVSWYQQTPGQGLQFLFEYFSETQRNKGNFPGRFSGRQFSNSRSEMNVSTLELGDSALYLCASSWGQGARDTEAFFGQGTRLTVV.

This sequence joins TRBV11-2 and TRBJ2-2; TRBD1 agrees at 7 bases. V dropped 5 bases and J dropped 6; count of bases not matched to a gene: 6. The germline CDR1 and CDR2 sequences are SGHAT and FQNNGV. The CDR3 runs 14 residues. Here the CDR3 reads CASSHRGHPGELFF. The CDR3 DNA reads as TGTGCCAGCAGCCACAGGGGTCACCCCGGGGAGCTGTTTTTT. Complete variable domain (other parts from reference TRBV11-2 and TRBJ2-2): EAGVAQSPRYKIIEKRQSVAFWCNPISGHATLYWYQQILGQGPKLLIQFQNNGVVDDSQLPKDRFSAERLKGVDSTLKIQPAKLEDSAVYLCASSHRGHPGELFFGEGSRLTVL.

This chain links TRBV6-1 with TRBJ2-1; D ambiguous. Germline CDR1 and CDR2: MNHNS and SASEGT. The V and J ends lost 2 bases and 7 bases respectively, with 6 bases between them. The CDR3 is 12 amino acids. The CDR3 bases are TGTGCCAGCAGTGAACTACGGAATGAGCAGTTCTTC. Protein product: CASSELRNEQFF.

The chain recombines TRBV4-1 with TRBJ2-1; a possible D gene is TRBD1 (6 bases). V was clipped by 5 bases and J by 7 bases, with 12 bases between them. This CDR3 contains 13 residues. CDR1 is MGHRA and CDR2 is YSYEKL in the germline V gene. This CDR3 is CASSYERGNEQFF. CDR3 coding DNA: TGCGCCAGCAGCTATGAGAGGGGGAATGAGCAGTTCTTC.

V gene TRBV29-1 combines with J gene TRBJ2-3; TRBD2 aligns across 9 bases. There are 12 residues in the CDR3. J was trimmed by 9 bases and V by 1 base; bases with no gene match: 2. The germline CDR1 and CDR2 sequences are SQVTM and ANQGSEA. CDR3 sequence (DNA): TGCAGCGTTGAAGCGAGCGGGAGGACGCAGTATTTT. As protein: CSVEASGRTQYF.

V gene TRBV7-2 combines with J gene TRBJ2-5; D is uncertain. The germline CDR1 and CDR2 sequences are SGHTA and FQGNSA. Trimming stripped 3 bases from V and 5 bases from J, with 19 bases between. The length of the CDR3 is 16 residues. CDR3 nucleotide sequence: TGTGCCAGCAGCTTGAGGCTCGAAGCCTACGTGGAGACCCAGTACTTC. Its protein is CASSLRLEAYVETQYF.

The rearrangement joins TRBV4-1 to TRBJ1-2, with D tentatively TRBD1 (5 bases). The CDR3 loop spans 16 amino acids. V was pared by 4 bases and J by 2 bases, with 17 bases between. Germline-derived CDR1 and CDR2 are MGHRA and YSYEKL. CDR3 region: CASSPKVDRINYGYTF. CDR3 bases: TGCGCCAGCAGCCCCAAGGTAGACAGAATCAACTATGGCTACACCTTC.

V gene TRBV4-1 combines with J gene TRBJ1-1; D call uncertain. CDR3 length equals 13 residues. V shed 0 bases and J shed 9 bases, with 11 bases lying between them. Germline assignment: CDR1 MGHRA and CDR2 YSYEKL. CDR3 DNA: TGCGCCAGCAGCCAAGAAAATGGACTTCAAGCTTTCTTT. This codes for CASSQENGLQAFF.

This clone was recorded only once. V gene TRBV6-4 combines with J gene TRBJ2-3, with 15 bases identical to TRBD2. Germline lookup yields CDR1 MRHNA and CDR2 SNTAGT. This CDR3 has 15 residues. The junction had 0 bases not matched to a gene; V was cut back by 2 bases and J by 6 bases. The CDR3 nucleotides read TGTGCCAGCAGTGACGGGACTAGCGGGGGGGATACGCAGTATTTT. Protein sequence: CASSDGTSGGDTQYF.

This chain links TRBV7-9 with TRBJ1-3; perhaps TRBD1 as D (6 bases). Trimming took off 3 bases at V and 3 bases at J, with 18 bases between the two ends. From germline, CDR1 is SEHNR and CDR2 FQNEAQ (reference sequence). CDR3 size: 17 residues. For the CDR3, the DNA is TGTGCCAGCAGCTTTGACAACGGACAGTTTGGTGGAAACACCATATATTTT. This encodes CASSFDNGQFGGNTIYF.

The chain combines TRBV28 with TRBJ1-2, with 11 positions matching TRBD1. The CDR3 is 14 amino acids. Per the germline V gene, CDR1 is MDHEN and CDR2 is SYDVKM. The V and J ends lost 5 bases and 8 bases, in that order; junction bases with no gene match: 7. CDR3 protein: CASSHTGTGGGYTF. The CDR3 coding sequence is TGTGCCAGCAGTCACACCGGGACAGGGGGAGGCTACACCTTC.

This clone was observed a few times. Other DNA sequences in this sample translate to the same CDR3. The chain links TRBV4-2 to TRBJ1-1; D is undetermined. This CDR3 spans 12 amino acids. Per the germline V gene, CDR1 is LGHNA and CDR2 is YNFKEQ. V lost 0 bases, J lost 5 bases, and 4 bases lay in between. CDR3: CASSQDSTEAFF. Written as DNA, the CDR3 is TGTGCCAGCAGCCAAGACAGTACTGAAGCTTTCTTT.

The chain is built from TRBV6-1 and TRBJ2-3; the match to TRBD1 covers 8 bases. The CDR3 runs 14 residues. The V segment lost 4 bases and the J segment 6 bases; nucleotides outside the gene matches: 6. The V gene's germline CDR1 is MNHNS and CDR2 SASEGT. The CDR3 region has the DNA TGTGCCAGCAGTGCCGGGACAGGTCGGGATACGCAGTATTTT. This codes for CASSAGTGRDTQYF.

The chain links TRBV6-5 to TRBJ2-7, with 10 bases matching TRBD2. The CDR3 sequence is 15 residues long. Germline CDR1 is MNHEY and CDR2 is SVGAGI. Unmatched junction bases numbered 7, after V lost 2 bases and J lost 6 bases. CDR3 in amino acids: CASSYMTSGPAEQYF. CDR3 DNA sequence: TGTGCCAGCAGTTACATGACTAGCGGGCCGGCCGAGCAGTACTTC.